Listed below are T cell receptor beta chains from one sample, sequenced in a study of blood T cell repertoires in COVID-19. Method: immunoSEQ multiplex PCR; TCRdb's copy keeps in-frame clones and lacks some. The data contain around 98,000 clones, about 90% of them singletons. Sequenced: peripheral blood. The receptors originated from a man aged 65 to 79 with acute or convalescent COVID-19. CDR3s include the opening cysteine and the closing phenylalanine or tryptophan. The order of the fields is D gene, clone size, V gene, J gene, CDR3 length, CDR3 protein, CDR3 DNA. D genes are given only for firm matches. Clone size is shown for a subset of rows, as once, few, many or a class of expanded clone.

-,-,TRBV5-5,TRBJ1-3,15,CASSWEAPSGNTIYF,TGTGCCAGCAGCTGGGAGGCCCCCTCTGGAAACACCATATATTTT
-,-,TRBV21-1,TRBJ2-7,14,CASSNARFGDEQYF,TGTGCCAGCAGCAACGCTAGGTTCGGCGACGAGCAGTACTTC
TRBD2,-,TRBV19,TRBJ2-3,15,CASSISGEPTDTQYF,TGTGCCAGTAGTATAAGCGGGGAGCCCACAGATACGCAGTATTTT
-,-,TRBV7-9,TRBJ2-1,14,CASSQPGSYNEQFF,TGTGCCAGCAGCCAGCCGGGCTCCTACAATGAGCAGTTCTTC
TRBD1,-,TRBV5-1,TRBJ1-1,16,CASSTIVTGGETEAFF,TGCGCCAGCAGCACTATAGTTACAGGGGGTGAGACTGAAGCTTTCTTT
TRBD1,-,TRBV18,TRBJ1-2,14,CASSGDRERYGYTF,TGTGCCAGCTCAGGGGACAGGGAACGCTATGGCTACACCTTC
-,-,TRBV9,TRBJ1-1,13,CASSVQGYTEAFF,TGTGCCAGCAGCGTACAGGGTTACACTGAAGCTTTCTTT
-,-,TRBV5-1,TRBJ1-1,15,CASSRREGGNTEAFF,TGCGCCAGCAGCCGACGTGAAGGGGGAAACACTGAAGCTTTCTTT
TRBD1,-,TRBV2,TRBJ2-3,14,CASKGQGAVRTQYF,TGTGCCAGCAAAGGACAGGGAGCCGTGCGAACGCAGTATTTT
TRBD1,-,TRBV2,TRBJ2-5,14,CAIMDRDWQETQYF,TGTGCCATCATGGACAGGGATTGGCAAGAGACCCAGTACTTC
-,-,TRBV3-1/TRBV3-2,TRBJ1-2,14,CASSQDRMVGGYTF,TGTGCCAGCAGCCAAGATAGGATGGTCGGGGGCTACACCTTC
TRBD2,once,TRBV7-6,TRBJ2-3,16,CASSWGGTSGQNTQYF,TGTGCCAGCAGCTGGGGCGGGACTAGCGGTCAAAATACGCAGTATTTT
TRBD1,few,TRBV10-1,TRBJ1-1,14,CASSGRGLNTEAFF,TGCGCCAGCAGTGGCAGGGGGTTAAACACTGAAGCTTTCTTT
-,-,TRBV6-5,TRBJ1-5,13,CASSRTQNQPQHF,TGTGCCAGCAGTCGAACACAGAATCAGCCCCAGCATTTT
TRBD1,-,TRBV28,TRBJ2-2,13,CASSLQGPGELFF,TGTGCCAGCAGTCTACAGGGGCCCGGGGAGCTGTTTTTT
TRBD1,-,TRBV6-1,TRBJ1-6,16,CASREPGQGRNSPLHF,TGTGCCAGCAGAGAACCGGGACAGGGGAGAAATTCACCCCTCCACTTT
-,-,TRBV19,TRBJ1-5,16,CASSIGGGVSNQPQHF,TGTGCCAGTAGTATAGGTGGAGGGGTTAGCAATCAGCCCCAGCATTTT
-,-,TRBV5-6,TRBJ1-3,16,CASSSRVTPSGNTIYF,TGTGCCAGCAGCTCCAGGGTCACCCCCTCTGGAAACACCATATATTTT
-,once,TRBV5-1,TRBJ2-2,16,CASSPSGLTLTGELFF,TGCGCCAGCAGCCCCTCGGGACTGACCCTCACCGGGGAGCTGTTTTTT
-,-,TRBV27,TRBJ1-6,13,CASSLGRGGALHF,TGTGCCAGCAGTTTAGGTCGTGGGGGGGCCCTCCACTTT
-,-,TRBV9,TRBJ1-1,15,CASSVGGLMNTEAFF,TGTGCCAGCAGCGTAGGGGGGCTTATGAACACTGAAGCTTTCTTT
-,-,TRBV15,TRBJ2-7,15,CATSRDLAGTYEQYF,TGTGCCACCAGCAGAGATTTGGCAGGGACCTACGAGCAGTACTTC
-,-,TRBV18,TRBJ1-1,14,CASSPIQGSTEAFF,TGTGCCAGCTCACCAATTCAGGGCAGCACTGAAGCTTTCTTT
-,-,TRBV28,TRBJ2-2,15,CATVDRRKNTGELFF,TGTGCCACAGTCGACAGGAGGAAGAACACCGGGGAGCTGTTTTTT
TRBD2,-,TRBV11-2,TRBJ2-2,17,CASRPIGVAGGTGELFF,TGTGCCAGCAGGCCGATCGGGGTAGCGGGGGGAACCGGGGAGCTGTTTTTT
-,-,TRBV27,TRBJ1-2,12,CASSYPGLGYTF,TGTGCCAGCAGTTACCCCGGTCTTGGCTACACCTTC
TRBD2,few,TRBV7-8,TRBJ2-6,17,CASSGPSGVSGANVLTF,TGTGCCAGCAGCGGCCCTAGCGGGGTGTCTGGGGCCAACGTCCTGACTTTC
-,-,TRBV7-3,TRBJ1-1,13,CASSLKRGQEAFF,TGTGCCAGCAGCTTAAAAAGAGGCCAAGAAGCTTTCTTT
-,-,TRBV5-1,TRBJ1-4,14,CASSLDSTNEKLFF,TGCGCCAGCAGCTTGGACAGTACTAATGAAAAACTGTTTTTT
-,-,TRBV5-1,TRBJ1-6,15,CASSLGQVDNSPLHF,TGCGCCAGCAGCTTGGGGCAGGTGGATAATTCACCCCTCCACTTT
-,-,TRBV6-5,TRBJ1-4,14,CASSLRGGSEKLFF,TGTGCCAGCAGTTTGCGCGGGGGAAGTGAAAAACTGTTTTTT
TRBD2,once,TRBV5-1,TRBJ2-5,15,CASRSGLAAQETQYF,TGCGCCAGCCGGAGCGGACTAGCGGCCCAAGAGACCCAGTACTTC
TRBD1,-,TRBV5-1,TRBJ1-2,15,CASSTTGDVNYGYTF,TGCGCCAGCAGCACGACAGGGGACGTTAACTATGGCTACACCTTC
TRBD1,-,TRBV6-5,TRBJ1-2,13,CASRETGGYGYTF,TGTGCCAGCAGAGAGACAGGGGGCTATGGCTACACCTTC
TRBD1,-,TRBV4-1,TRBJ2-2,16,CASSQLDRGDTGELFF,TGCGCCAGCAGCCAGTTGGACAGGGGAGACACCGGGGAGCTGTTTTTT
-,-,TRBV3-1/TRBV3-2,TRBJ2-2,14,CASSPLVSGGELFF,TGTGCCAGCAGCCCCCTGGTCAGCGGGGGGGAGCTGTTTTTT
-,once,TRBV7-2,TRBJ2-1,13,CASSSLGYNEQFF,TGTGCCAGCAGCTCCCTAGGCTACAATGAGCAGTTCTTC
-,-,TRBV15,TRBJ2-1,16,CATSRALGAWNNEQFF,TGTGCCACCAGCAGAGCATTAGGGGCCTGGAACAATGAGCAGTTCTTC
-,-,TRBV4-1,TRBJ1-6,19,CASSQEWDKRSSYNSPLHF,TGCGCCAGCAGCCAAGAGTGGGACAAACGGAGTTCCTATAATTCACCCCTCCACTTT
-,-,TRBV11-2,TRBJ1-3,14,CASSLDRSGNTIYF,TGTGCCAGCAGCTTAGATAGAAGTGGAAACACCATATATTTT
TRBD1,once,TRBV7-9,TRBJ1-1,14,CASSSDRGQGRAFF,TGTGCCAGCAGTTCGGACAGGGGGCAGGGGAGAGCTTTCTTT
-,-,TRBV3-1/TRBV3-2,TRBJ2-7,16,CASSQIPGRSSYEQYF,TGTGCCAGCAGCCAAATCCCAGGGCGCAGCTCCTACGAGCAGTACTTC
TRBD1,-,TRBV13,TRBJ2-5,14,CASSKRGQQETQYF,TGTGCCAGCAGCAAAAGGGGACAGCAAGAGACCCAGTACTTC
TRBD2,-,TRBV28,TRBJ2-7,16,CASSHPQRGPSYEQYF,TGTGCCAGCAGCCACCCCCAGCGGGGGCCATCCTACGAGCAGTACTTC
TRBD1,once,TRBV19,TRBJ1-6,16,CASRSQGAAGNSPLHF,TGTGCCAGTAGGTCACAGGGGGCGGCGGGGAATTCACCCCTCCACTTT
-,once,TRBV28,TRBJ1-2,11,CASSLRDHYTF,TGTGCCAGCAGTCTGCGGGACCACTACACCTTC
-,-,TRBV9,TRBJ1-4,16,CASSPGNGARAEKLFF,TGTGCCAGCAGCCCGGGAAATGGAGCCCGGGCTGAAAAACTGTTTTTT
TRBD2,-,TRBV28,TRBJ2-7,12,CASSFGGNEQYF,TGTGCCAGCAGTTTCGGGGGGAACGAGCAGTACTTC
TRBD2,-,TRBV7-6,TRBJ2-3,16,CASSLAWRGGTDTQYF,TGTGCCAGCAGCTTAGCATGGCGGGGGGGCACAGATACGCAGTATTTT
-,-,TRBV11-2,TRBJ1-2,14,CASSQTQGFGGYTF,TGTGCCAGCAGCCAAACACAGGGATTCGGTGGCTACACCTTC
-,-,TRBV3-1/TRBV3-2,TRBJ2-5,15,CASSPTQGLWETQYF,TGTGCCAGCAGCCCCACGCAGGGGCTGTGGGAGACCCAGTACTTC
TRBD1,-,TRBV28,TRBJ1-6,13,CASNRQGNSPLHF,TGTGCCAGCAACAGACAGGGAAACTCACCCCTCCACTTT
TRBD1,-,TRBV11-3,TRBJ2-7,15,CASSLRQGPAYEQYF,TGTGCCAGCAGCTTACGACAGGGGCCCGCCTACGAGCAGTACTTC
-,-,TRBV4-1,TRBJ1-4,13,CASSQGASEKLFF,TGCGCCAGCAGCCAAGGGGCTTCAGAAAAACTGTTTTTT
TRBD1,-,TRBV25-1,TRBJ1-1,13,CASRRGLNTEAFF,TGTGCCAGCAGGAGGGGGCTGAACACTGAAGCTTTCTTT